The 20 T cell receptor beta chains in this list originate from one sample, sequenced in a study of shared clonotypes between healthy human individuals. Using immunoSEQ multiplex PCR, the repertoire was profiled, and TCRdb retains in-frame clones only, with some absent. The table has around 600,000 clones, roughly 98% seen once. It was CD45RO-negative cells, positively selected for CCR7, that made up naive CD8 cells, with terminally differentiated effector memory CD45RA+ cells excluded. Sequencing was done on a sample of naive CD8+ T cells sorted from blood. The receptors come from a man aged 30 to 45 in good health.

This chain joins TRBV5-1 and TRBJ2-3; 7 positions agree with TRBD1. This CDR3 region has 16 residues. Germline trimming cut 0 bases from V and 0 bases from J; bases unmatched to any gene: 4. The germline V gene encodes CDR1 SGHRS and CDR2 YFSETQ. The CDR3 DNA reads as TGCGCCAGCAGCTTGGCACAGGGGTTTAGCACAGATACGCAGTATTTT. Translation: CASSLAQGFSTDTQYF.

This chain joins TRBV19 and TRBJ1-1; D gene uncertain. Trimming took off 2 bases at V and 1 base at J, with 5 bases between the two ends. Germline V gives CDR1 LNHDA, CDR2 SQIVND (reference sequence). The CDR3 is 13 amino acids. CDR3: CASSIFKNTEAFF. CDR3 in DNA: TGTGCCAGTAGTATATTCAAGAACACTGAAGCTTTCTTT.

The rearrangement joins TRBV6-5 to TRBJ2-5; no firm D call. The length of the CDR3 is 14 residues. The V gene's germline CDR1 is MNHEY and CDR2 SVGAGI. Trimming took off 0 bases at V and 5 bases at J, with 10 bases between the two ends. The CDR3 reads CASSYSNRLETQYF. CDR3 nucleotide sequence: TGTGCCAGCAGTTACTCGAATCGCTTGGAGACCCAGTACTTC.

Concerning this clone: Other nucleotide sequences from this sample produce the same CDR3. The chain recombines TRBV5-1 with TRBJ2-1; 8 bases map to TRBD1. J was trimmed by 5 bases and V by 0 bases; bases with no gene match: 4. The CDR3 is 15 residues long. Germline CDR1 and CDR2: SGHRS and YFSETQ. CDR3 coding DNA: TGCGCCAGCAGCTTGGTAGGACAGGGCAACAATGAGCAGTTCTTC. It is translated as CASSLVGQGNNEQFF.

The chain employs TRBV10-2 and TRBJ2-6; either TRBD1 or TRBD2 may fit D (5 bases each). Trimming left V 6 bases short and J 0 bases short, with 15 bases between. Germline CDR1 WSHSY, CDR2 SAAADI. The CDR3 has 17 amino acids. CDR3 protein: CASRPGRHSSGANVLTF. The CDR3 DNA is TGCGCCAGCAGGCCGGGACGCCACTCCTCTGGGGCCAACGTCCTGACTTTC.

The V gene is TRBV27, the J gene TRBJ2-7; a weak D match, TRBD1 (6 bases). Between the trimmed V and J ends, which lost 0 bases and 2 bases, there was a span of 8 bases. Per the germline V gene, CDR1 is MNHEY and CDR2 is SMNVEV (reference sequence). There are 14 residues in the CDR3. In nucleotides, the CDR3 is TGTGCCAGCAGTTTATCCAGGGGAGCCTACGAGCAGTACTTC. The encoded protein is CASSLSRGAYEQYF.

The V and J genes are TRBV27 and TRBJ2-5; D remains ambiguous. Germline lookup yields CDR1 MNHEY and CDR2 SMNVEV (reference sequence). The CDR3 totals 15 residues. V was shortened by 0 bases and J by 4 bases, with 12 bases between the two germline ends. CDR3 nucleotide sequence: TGTGCCAGCAGTTTATCGATGTCACTGCTAGAGACCCAGTACTTC. Its translation is CASSLSMSLLETQYF.

J is TRBJ2-5 and V is TRBV10-3; D ambiguous. Trimming left V 0 bases short and J 0 bases short, with 11 bases between. This CDR3 spans 16 amino acids. Germline lookup yields CDR1 ENHRY and CDR2 SYGVKD. The CDR3 spells CAISESEVLYQETQYF. In DNA, the CDR3 is TGTGCCATCAGTGAGTCTGAGGTTTTGTACCAAGAGACCCAGTACTTC.

This chain joins TRBV13 and TRBJ2-7; 9 positions match TRBD1. The CDR3 is 15 residues long. V was clipped by 3 bases and J by 3 bases; unmatched bases: 6. Germline V gene sequence: CDR1 PRHDT, CDR2 FYEKMQ (reference sequence). The CDR3 loop is CASSFRRTGVYEQYF. DNA for the CDR3: TGTGCCAGCAGCTTTAGGAGGACAGGGGTCTACGAGCAGTACTTC.

This rearrangement joins TRBV5-6 to TRBJ2-1; weak D call: TRBD1 (6 bases). Per the germline V gene, CDR1 is SGHDT and CDR2 is YYEEEE. The ends were cut back, 10 bases at V and 7 bases at J, with 15 bases in the middle. CDR3 length equals 12 residues. The CDR3 DNA reads TGTGCCGGACAGAGTGGTTATAATGAGCAGTTCTTC. Residues: CAGQSGYNEQFF.

The chain combines TRBV28 with TRBJ2-7; D unresolved. The germline gives CDR1 MDHEN, CDR2 SYDVKM. Trimming pared 3 bases from V and 1 base from J, leaving 7 bases between. The CDR3 totals 13 residues. The CDR3 loop reads CASSFSSSYEQYF. CDR3 nucleotide sequence: TGTGCCAGCAGTTTTTCCAGTTCCTACGAGCAGTACTTC.

This chain joins TRBV6-4 and TRBJ2-3, with 9 bases that match TRBD2. The ends lost 0 bases at V and 6 bases at J; junction bases unmatched: 22. The CDR3 is 21 amino acids. CDR1 and CDR2 (germline): MRHNA, SNTAGT. CDR3 residues: CASSDSRIPLLAGECCDTQYF. In DNA, the CDR3 is TGTGCCAGCAGTGACTCAAGAATTCCCCTGTTAGCGGGAGAATGCTGTGATACGCAGTATTTT.

The rearrangement links TRBV5-6 to TRBJ2-7; D may correspond to TRBD1 or TRBD2 (5 bases each). From germline, CDR1 is SGHDT and CDR2 YYEEEE. The CDR3 contains 15 residues. Trimming shortened V by 0 bases and J by 6 bases, and 16 bases separated the two germline ends. The CDR3 is CASSLGVGPGAEQYF. The CDR3 region has the DNA TGTGCCAGCAGCTTGGGTGTGGGACCGGGCGCCGAGCAGTACTTC.

The V gene is TRBV9, the J gene TRBJ2-1; 7 bases agree with TRBD1. This CDR3 has 15 amino acids. Germline assignment: CDR1 SGDLS and CDR2 YYNGEE. With 0 bases clipped from V and 7 bases from J, the junction kept 7 bases outside the gene matches. CDR3 sequence: CASSVAYRGGNEQFF. The DNA for the CDR3 is TGTGCCAGCAGCGTAGCCTACAGGGGCGGAAATGAGCAGTTCTTC.

V gene TRBV9 combines with J gene TRBJ2-7; D not resolved. The CDR3 extends over 15 amino acids. With 4 bases removed from V and 0 bases from J, the gap between germline ends came to 14 bases. Germline V gives CDR1 SGDLS, CDR2 YYNGEE. DNA of the CDR3: TGTGCCAGCAGCTTGACGGACCGACCCTCCTACGAGCAGTACTTC. This gives the protein CASSLTDRPSYEQYF. Full variable domain (missing parts from reference TRBV9 and TRBJ2-7): DSGVTQTPKHLITATGQRVTLRCSPRSGDLSVYWYQQSLDQGLQFLIQYYNGEERAKGNILERFSAQQFPDLHSELNLSSLELGDSALYFCASSLTDRPSYEQYFGPGTRLTVT.

J is TRBJ2-1 and V is TRBV7-6; D not resolved. Germline V lookup: CDR1 SGHVS, CDR2 FNYEAQ. This CDR3 has 15 residues. V lost 5 bases to trimming and J lost 4 bases, with 15 bases between them. CDR3 region: CASSHGPYGYNEQFF. CDR3 nucleotide sequence: TGTGCCAGCAGCCACGGGCCATACGGTTACAATGAGCAGTTCTTC. Complete variable domain (other parts from reference TRBV7-6 and TRBJ2-1): GAGVSQSPRYKVTKRGQDVALRCDPISGHVSLYWYRQALGQGPEFLTYFNYEAQQDKSGLPNDRFSAERPEGSISTLTIQRTEQRDSAMYRCASSHGPYGYNEQFFGPGTRLTVL.

V usage is TRBV27 and J usage is TRBJ2-1; 8 bases map to TRBD2. Germline trimming cut 5 bases from V and 3 bases from J; bases unmatched to any gene: 6. Germline-derived CDR1 and CDR2 are MNHEY and SMNVEV (reference sequence). This CDR3 has 15 amino acids. In nucleotides, the CDR3 is TGTGCCAGCAGTAGGTCGGGAGGGGACTACAATGAGCAGTTCTTC. As protein: CASSRSGGDYNEQFF.

This rearrangement joins TRBV18 to TRBJ1-5, with D perhaps TRBD1 (5 bases). Germline loops: CDR1 KGHSH, CDR2 LQKENI. The V and J ends lost 8 bases and 0 bases respectively, with 20 bases between them. This CDR3 has 17 residues. The CDR3 nucleotides are TGTGCCAGCACCCCTACAGGTCCTATGTATAGCAATCAGCCCCAGCATTTT. Translation: CASTPTGPMYSNQPQHF.

A few counts support this clone. The chain combines TRBV6-5 with TRBJ1-1; no definite D call. V lost 2 bases and J 4 bases, leaving 8 bases between the germline ends. Germline V CDR1 and CDR2: MNHEY, SVGAGI. This CDR3 contains 13 residues. The chain's CDR3 is CASSYGVSTEAFF. DNA of the CDR3: TGTGCCAGCAGTTACGGAGTCTCCACTGAAGCTTTCTTT.

The chain combines TRBV29-1 with TRBJ2-7, with TRBD1 as a possible D gene (7 bases). Germline V gene sequence: CDR1 SQVTM, CDR2 ANQGSEA. The CDR3 loop spans 13 amino acids. V gave up 4 bases and J gave up 4 bases, with 14 bases separating them. CDR3 sequence: CSVAGGPRYEQYF. DNA for the CDR3: TGCAGCGTTGCAGGGGGGCCAAGATACGAGCAGTACTTC.